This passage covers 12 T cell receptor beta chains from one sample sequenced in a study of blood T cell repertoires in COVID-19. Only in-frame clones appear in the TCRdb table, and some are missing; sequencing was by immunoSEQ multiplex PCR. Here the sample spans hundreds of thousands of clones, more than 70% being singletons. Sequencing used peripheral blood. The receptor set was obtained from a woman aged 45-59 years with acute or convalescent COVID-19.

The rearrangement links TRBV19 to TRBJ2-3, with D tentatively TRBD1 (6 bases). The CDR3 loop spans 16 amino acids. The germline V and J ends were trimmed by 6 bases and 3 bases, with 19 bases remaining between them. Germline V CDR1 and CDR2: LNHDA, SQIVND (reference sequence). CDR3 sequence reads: CASRSDQAGDTDTQYF. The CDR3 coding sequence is TGTGCCAGTAGATCGGATCAGGCAGGGGATACAGATACGCAGTATTTT.

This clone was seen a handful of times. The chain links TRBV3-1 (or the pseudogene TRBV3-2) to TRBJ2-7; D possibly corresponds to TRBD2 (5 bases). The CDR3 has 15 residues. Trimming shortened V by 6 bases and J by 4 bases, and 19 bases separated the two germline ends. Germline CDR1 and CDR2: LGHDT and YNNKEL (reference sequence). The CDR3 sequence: CASRDSMRVRYEQYF. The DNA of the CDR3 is TGTGCCAGCAGAGACTCGATGAGGGTACGGTACGAGCAGTACTTC.

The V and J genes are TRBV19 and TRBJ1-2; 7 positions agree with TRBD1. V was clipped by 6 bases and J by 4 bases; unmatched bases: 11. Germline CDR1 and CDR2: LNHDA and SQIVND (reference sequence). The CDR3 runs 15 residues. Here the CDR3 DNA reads TGTGCCAGTAGCCACCAACCGGGACAGCCCTATGGCTACACCTTC. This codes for CASSHQPGQPYGYTF.

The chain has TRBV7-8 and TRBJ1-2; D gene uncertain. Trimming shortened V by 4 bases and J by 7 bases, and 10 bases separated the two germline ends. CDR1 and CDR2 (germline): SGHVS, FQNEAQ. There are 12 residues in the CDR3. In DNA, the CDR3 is TGTGCCAGCAGCTCCCCGGGTGGTGGCTACACCTTC. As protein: CASSSPGGGYTF.

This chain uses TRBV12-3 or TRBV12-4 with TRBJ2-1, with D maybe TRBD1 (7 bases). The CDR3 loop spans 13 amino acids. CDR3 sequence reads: CATAGQLYNEQFF. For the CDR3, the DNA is TGTGCAACCGCGGGACAGCTCTACAATGAGCAGTTCTTC.

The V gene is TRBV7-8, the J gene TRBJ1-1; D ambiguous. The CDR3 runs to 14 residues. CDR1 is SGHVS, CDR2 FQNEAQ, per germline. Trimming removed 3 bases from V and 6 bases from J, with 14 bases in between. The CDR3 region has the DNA TGTGCCAGCAGCTTGTTATTGTTGGCCGCTGAAGCTTTCTTT. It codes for CASSLLLLAAEAFF.

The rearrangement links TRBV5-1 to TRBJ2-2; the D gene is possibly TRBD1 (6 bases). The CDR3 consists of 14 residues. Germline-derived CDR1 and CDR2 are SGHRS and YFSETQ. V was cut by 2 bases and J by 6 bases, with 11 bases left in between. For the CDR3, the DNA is TGCGCCAGCAGCTTTTCAGGGGTCTCCGGGGAGCTGTTTTTT. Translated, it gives CASSFSGVSGELFF. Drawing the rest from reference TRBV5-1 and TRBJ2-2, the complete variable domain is KAGVTQTPRYLIKTRGQQVTLSCSPISGHRSVSWYQQTPGQGLQFLFEYFSETQRNKGNFPGRFSGRQFSNSRSEMNVSTLELGDSALYLCASSFSGVSGELFFGEGSRLTVL.

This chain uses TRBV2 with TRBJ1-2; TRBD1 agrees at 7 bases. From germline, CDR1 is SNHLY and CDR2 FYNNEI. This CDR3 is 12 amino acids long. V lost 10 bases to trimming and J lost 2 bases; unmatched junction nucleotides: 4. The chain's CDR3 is CANPGQNYGYTF. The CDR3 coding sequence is TGTGCCAACCCGGGACAGAACTATGGCTACACCTTC.

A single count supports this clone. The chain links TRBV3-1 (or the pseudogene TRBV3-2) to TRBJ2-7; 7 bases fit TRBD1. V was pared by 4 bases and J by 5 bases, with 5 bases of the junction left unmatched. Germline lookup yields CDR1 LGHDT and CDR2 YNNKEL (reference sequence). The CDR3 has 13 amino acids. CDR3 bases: TGTGCCAGCAGCCCGGGACAGTTCGACGAGCAGTACTTC. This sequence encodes CASSPGQFDEQYF.

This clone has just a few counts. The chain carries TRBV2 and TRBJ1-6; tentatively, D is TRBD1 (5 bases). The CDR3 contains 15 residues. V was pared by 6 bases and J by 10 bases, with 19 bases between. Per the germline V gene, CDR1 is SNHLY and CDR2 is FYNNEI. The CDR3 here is CASRPSGVLRSPLHF. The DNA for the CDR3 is TGTGCCAGCAGGCCATCGGGGGTACTTCGGTCACCCCTCCACTTT.

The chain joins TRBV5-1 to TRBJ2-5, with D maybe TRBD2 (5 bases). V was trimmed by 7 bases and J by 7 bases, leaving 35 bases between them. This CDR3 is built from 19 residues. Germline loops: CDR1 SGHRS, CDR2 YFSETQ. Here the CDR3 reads CASGSLGESVTSRRGTQYF. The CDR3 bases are TGCGCCAGCGGGAGCTTGGGTGAGTCGGTAACCTCACGACGAGGGACCCAGTACTTC.

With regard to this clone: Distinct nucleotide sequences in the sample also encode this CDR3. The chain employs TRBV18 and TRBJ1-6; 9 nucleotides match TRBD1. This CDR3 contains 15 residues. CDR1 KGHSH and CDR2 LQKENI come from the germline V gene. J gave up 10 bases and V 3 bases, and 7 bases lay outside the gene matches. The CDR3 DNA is TGTGCCAGCTCACCCCGGGACAGGGTTTTCTCACCCCTCCACTTT. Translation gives CASSPRDRVFSPLHF.